Listed below are T cell receptor beta chains from one sample, sequenced in a study of cytomegalovirus exposure and HLA in healthy donors. Sequenced by immunoSEQ multiplex PCR; TCRdb stores in-frame clones only, minus some. In the table there are about 150,000 clones, about 74% of which are singletons. Sequencing used PBMCs. Source of these receptors: a man between 18 and 29 years old in good health and CMV-seropositive. The CDR3 runs from the conserved cysteine through the conserved F or W. D genes are given only for firm matches. Not all rows give a size; the values are once, few, many and, for expanded clones, a class.

clone size: few
V gene: TRBV7-9
J gene: TRBJ2-1
D gene: -
CDR3 DNA: TGTGCCAGCAGCTTAGGGGGGCGACATGAGCAGTTCTTC
CDR3 protein: CASSLGGRHEQFF

clone size: -
V gene: TRBV5-1
J gene: TRBJ2-7
D gene: TRBD1
CDR3 DNA: TGCGCCAGCAGGCAACCGGGACAGGGCTACGAGCAGTACTTC
CDR3 protein: CASRQPGQGYEQYF

clone size: -
V gene: TRBV4-2
J gene: TRBJ1-1
D gene: -
CDR3 DNA: TGTGCCAGCAGCCGAGTCCAGCGGGGATCGGCAGAGATAAACCGGGACTTAAACACTGAAGCTTTCTTT
CDR3 protein: CASSRVQRGSAEINRDLNTEAFF

clone size: -
V gene: TRBV6-5
J gene: TRBJ2-7
D gene: TRBD1
CDR3 DNA: TGTGCCAGCAGACTCGACAGGGGCTACGAGCAGTACTTC
CDR3 protein: CASRLDRGYEQYF

clone size: -
V gene: TRBV27
J gene: TRBJ2-5
D gene: -
CDR3 DNA: TGTGCCAGCAGTTTAGCCGGAGAGACCCAGTACTTC
CDR3 protein: CASSLAGETQYF

clone size: -
V gene: TRBV10-1
J gene: TRBJ2-2
D gene: -
CDR3 DNA: TGCGCCAGCAGTGACTTAACGAACACCGGGGAGCTGTTTTTT
CDR3 protein: CASSDLTNTGELFF

clone size: -
V gene: TRBV9
J gene: TRBJ2-5
D gene: -
CDR3 DNA: TGTGCCAGCAGCGTCAGCGGGGAGACCCAGTACTTC
CDR3 protein: CASSVSGETQYF

clone size: -
V gene: TRBV5-1
J gene: TRBJ2-7
D gene: -
CDR3 DNA: TGCGCCAGCAGCTTGCGGGGCGAGCAGTACTTC
CDR3 protein: CASSLRGEQYF

clone size: -
V gene: TRBV19
J gene: TRBJ2-3
D gene: -
CDR3 DNA: TGTGCCAGTAGTATAGACCCAAGCACAGATACGCAGTATTTT
CDR3 protein: CASSIDPSTDTQYF

clone size: -
V gene: TRBV18
J gene: TRBJ1-4
D gene: -
CDR3 DNA: TGTGCCAGCTCACCGGGTGGAGGGTTTAACGAAAAACTGTTTTTT
CDR3 protein: CASSPGGGFNEKLFF

clone size: -
V gene: TRBV7-2
J gene: TRBJ2-5
D gene: TRBD2
CDR3 DNA: TGTGCCAGCAGCTCCCGACTAGCGGGGGGGCGGGAGACCCAGTACTTC
CDR3 protein: CASSSRLAGGRETQYF

clone size: -
V gene: TRBV4-1
J gene: TRBJ2-7
D gene: TRBD1
CDR3 DNA: TGCGCCAGCAGCGTCGCCGGGACAGGGGGTTACGAGCAGTACTTC
CDR3 protein: CASSVAGTGGYEQYF

clone size: few
V gene: TRBV14
J gene: TRBJ1-6
D gene: TRBD1
CDR3 DNA: TGTGCCAGCAGCCAAGTCGTAGGGGGCGCGATCGATTCACCCCTCCACTTT
CDR3 protein: CASSQVVGGAIDSPLHF

clone size: few
V gene: TRBV2
J gene: TRBJ1-6
D gene: -
CDR3 DNA: TGTGCCAGCAGTGAAGGTGGTACTCATTCACCCCTCCACTTT
CDR3 protein: CASSEGGTHSPLHF

clone size: few
V gene: TRBV25-1
J gene: TRBJ1-2
D gene: -
CDR3 DNA: TGTGCCAGCAGTGACAGGGTCTTCGGCGGCTACACCTTC
CDR3 protein: CASSDRVFGGYTF

clone size: once
V gene: TRBV19
J gene: TRBJ1-5
D gene: TRBD1
CDR3 DNA: TGTGCCAGTAGTATCTTGAGGGGACAGGGGATTGGCCAGCCCCAGCATTTT
CDR3 protein: CASSILRGQGIGQPQHF

clone size: -
V gene: TRBV6-6
J gene: TRBJ1-5
D gene: TRBD1
CDR3 DNA: TGTGCCAGCAGTCTCCAACCGGGACAGCACAATCAGCCCCAGCATTTT
CDR3 protein: CASSLQPGQHNQPQHF

clone size: -
V gene: TRBV4-2
J gene: TRBJ2-3
D gene: TRBD2
CDR3 DNA: TGTGCCAGCAGCCGACTAGCGGGGCCTAGCACAGATACGCAGTATTTT
CDR3 protein: CASSRLAGPSTDTQYF

clone size: -
V gene: TRBV21-1
J gene: TRBJ2-1
D gene: -
CDR3 DNA: TGTGCCAGCAGCTCCAGGACTAGAGATACTACAAGTGAGCAGTTCTTC
CDR3 protein: CASSSRTRDTTSEQFF

clone size: -
V gene: TRBV5-8
J gene: TRBJ2-7
D gene: TRBD1
CDR3 DNA: TGTGCCAGCAGCTCGGACCCGGGACAGGTTCTCCCTTACGAGCAGTACTTC
CDR3 protein: CASSSDPGQVLPYEQYF

clone size: -
V gene: TRBV6-5
J gene: TRBJ1-1
D gene: -
CDR3 DNA: TGTGCCAGCAGTTACCTCTGGAACACTGAAGCTTTCTTT
CDR3 protein: CASSYLWNTEAFF

clone size: -
V gene: TRBV28
J gene: TRBJ1-6
D gene: TRBD1
CDR3 DNA: TGTGCCAGCAGACAGACAGGGGATAATTCACCCCTCCACTTT
CDR3 protein: CASRQTGDNSPLHF

clone size: -
V gene: TRBV7-3
J gene: TRBJ1-1
D gene: TRBD1
CDR3 DNA: TGTGCCAGCAGCCCCGACAGGGAAGCTGAAGCTTTCTTT
CDR3 protein: CASSPDREAEAFF

clone size: -
V gene: TRBV19
J gene: TRBJ1-1
D gene: -
CDR3 DNA: TGTGCCAGTAGTACGAGCAACGCAGGGATCGGTGAAGCTTTCTTT
CDR3 protein: CASSTSNAGIGEAFF

clone size: -
V gene: TRBV5-1
J gene: TRBJ2-7
D gene: TRBD1
CDR3 DNA: TGCGCCAGCAGCGGAACAGGGGTAATGTTCCACGAGCAGTACTTC
CDR3 protein: CASSGTGVMFHEQYF